The 6 T cell receptor beta chains presented below share a single source sample, sequenced in a study of cytomegalovirus exposure and HLA in healthy donors. Researchers ran the PCR with 60 Vbeta and 13 Jbeta primers. Repertoires were generated with immunoSEQ multiplex PCR, while TCRdb's copy carries only in-frame clones and drops some. Of about 85,000 clones in the sample, approximately 80% were seen once. The sequencing input was PBMCs. These receptors were obtained from a woman in her forties or fifties in good health and CMV-seropositive.

The gene calls are TRBV7-3 and TRBJ2-5; D call uncertain. The germline CDR1 and CDR2 sequences are SGHTA and FQGTGA. The V and J ends lost 5 bases and 5 bases respectively, with 12 bases between them. This CDR3 is built from 13 residues. The CDR3 sequence is CASSPVFGETQYF. In nucleotides, the CDR3 is TGTGCCAGCAGCCCAGTCTTCGGGGAGACCCAGTACTTC.

The J gene is TRBJ1-5, the V gene TRBV19, with D unclear. This CDR3 region has 15 residues. The V gene's germline CDR1 is LNHDA and CDR2 SQIVND (reference sequence). The V end was cut by 6 bases, the J end by 0 bases, with 12 bases between. The CDR3 loop is CASSSGVYSNQPQHF. CDR3 in DNA: TGTGCCAGTAGCTCCGGGGTTTATAGCAATCAGCCCCAGCATTTT.

This CDR3 reads CASSDSYNEQFF. The CDR3 DNA reads as TGTGCCAGCAGTGACAGCTACAATGAGCAGTTCTTC. The chain combines TRBV6-1 with TRBJ2-1; D is undetermined. The V gene's germline CDR1 is MNHNS and CDR2 SASEGT. V was trimmed by 3 bases and J by 3 bases, leaving 3 bases between them. This CDR3 spans 12 amino acids.

This clone was recorded a few times. This chain links TRBV7-9 with TRBJ2-7, with TRBD1 matching over 8 bases. CDR1 is SEHNR, CDR2 FQNEAQ, per germline (reference sequence). Trimming removed 4 bases from V and 4 bases from J; junction bases left unmatched: 9. CDR3 length: 15 residues. CDR3 residues: CASSSGQGGPYEQYF. CDR3 in DNA: TGTGCCAGCAGCTCCGGACAGGGAGGTCCGTACGAGCAGTACTTC.

The V and J genes are TRBV18 and TRBJ1-1; maybe TRBD1 (6 bases). The CDR3 extends over 13 amino acids. CDR1 and CDR2 from the germline V gene are KGHSH and LQKENI. Trimming took off 4 bases at V and 1 base at J, with 7 bases between the two ends. The CDR3 DNA reads as TGTGCCAGCTCACAGGGACAGAACACTGAAGCTTTCTTT. Amino acid sequence: CASSQGQNTEAFF.

V usage is TRBV19 and J usage is TRBJ1-5, with 8 bases lining up with TRBD1. Trimming took 5 bases from V and 1 from J; bases not matched to a gene: 7. This CDR3 is 16 amino acids long. Germline CDR1 LNHDA, CDR2 SQIVND (reference sequence). CDR3 coding DNA: TGTGCCAGTAGTGACAGGGGCACGTGGAGCAATCAGCCCCAGCATTTT. It codes for CASSDRGTWSNQPQHF.